This T cell receptor (beta chain) was captured in a study of shared clonotypes between healthy human individuals. In the authors' workflow: Junction-only immunoSEQ sequences carried no quality scores, so filtering differed. Sequencing used immunoSEQ multiplex PCR; TCRdb keeps in-frame clones, though not all of them. V and J calls and clone size are as listed in that table; D and trimming were resolved from the DNA. The table includes around 1,100,000 clones, around 77% detected once. After removal of 3 bases from V and 4 bases from J, the junction contained 9 bases not matched to a gene. CDR1 SGHVS and CDR2 FNYEAQ come from the germline V gene. This CDR3 region has 15 residues.

This clonotype was sampled from a man younger than 35 in good health. Some clones in this sample may be carry-over from other donors' samples. The V gene is TRBV7-6, the J gene TRBJ2-7; TRBD2 matches 7 bases. Specimen: memory CD4+ T cells from PBMCs. Subset indicated: CD45RA-negative fraction. CDR3 in DNA: TGTGCCAGCAGCTTGGGGGGGAGGGGACCGTACGAGCAGTACTTC. As protein: CASSLGGRGPYEQYF.